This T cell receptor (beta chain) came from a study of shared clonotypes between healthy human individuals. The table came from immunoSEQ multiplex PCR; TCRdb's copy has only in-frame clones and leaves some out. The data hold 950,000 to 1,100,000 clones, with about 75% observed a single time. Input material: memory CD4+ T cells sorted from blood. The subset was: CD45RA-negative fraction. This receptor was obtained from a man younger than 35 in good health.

DNA for the CDR3: TGCGCCAGCAGCTCCGGACAGGAGGTCTTAGAAGCTTTCTTT. Translating gives CASSSGQEVLEAFF. This chain connects TRBV5-1 to TRBJ1-1; 7 bases map to TRBD1. CDR3 length: 14 residues. J lost 8 bases, V lost 3 bases, and 10 bases had no gene match. The germline V gene has CDR1 SGHRS and CDR2 YFSETQ.